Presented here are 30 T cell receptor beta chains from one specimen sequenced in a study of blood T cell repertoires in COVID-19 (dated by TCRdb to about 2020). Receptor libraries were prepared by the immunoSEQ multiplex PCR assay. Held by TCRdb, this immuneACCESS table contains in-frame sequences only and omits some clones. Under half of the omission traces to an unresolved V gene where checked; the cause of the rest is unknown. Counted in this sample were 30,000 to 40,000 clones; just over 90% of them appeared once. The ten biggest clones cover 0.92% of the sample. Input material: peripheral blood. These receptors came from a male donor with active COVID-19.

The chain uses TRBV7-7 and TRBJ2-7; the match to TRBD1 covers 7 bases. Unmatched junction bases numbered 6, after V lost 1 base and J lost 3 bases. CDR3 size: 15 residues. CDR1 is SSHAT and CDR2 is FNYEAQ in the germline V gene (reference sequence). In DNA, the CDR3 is TGTGCCAGCAGCTTAGGACAGGGCGGTCGCTACGAGCAGTACTTC. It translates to CASSLGQGGRYEQYF.

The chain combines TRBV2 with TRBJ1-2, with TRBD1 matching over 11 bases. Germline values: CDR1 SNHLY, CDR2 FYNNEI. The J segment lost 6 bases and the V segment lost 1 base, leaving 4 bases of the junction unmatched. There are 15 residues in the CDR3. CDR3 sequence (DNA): TGTGCCAGCAGTGAAGTACCGGGACAGGGGGATGGCTACACCTTC. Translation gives CASSEVPGQGDGYTF.

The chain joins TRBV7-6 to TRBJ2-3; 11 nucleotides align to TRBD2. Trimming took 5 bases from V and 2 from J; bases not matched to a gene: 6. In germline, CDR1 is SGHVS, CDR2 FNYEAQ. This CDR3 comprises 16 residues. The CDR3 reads CASSLGTSGPTDTQYF. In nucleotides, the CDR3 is TGTGCCAGCAGCCTAGGGACTAGCGGACCCACAGATACGCAGTATTTT.

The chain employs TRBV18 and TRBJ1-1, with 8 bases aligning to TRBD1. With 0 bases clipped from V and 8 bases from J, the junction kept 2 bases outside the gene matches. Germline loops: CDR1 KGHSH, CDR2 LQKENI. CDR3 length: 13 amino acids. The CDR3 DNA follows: TGTGCCAGCTCACCACCCGGACAGGGAGAAGCTTTCTTT. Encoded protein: CASSPPGQGEAFF. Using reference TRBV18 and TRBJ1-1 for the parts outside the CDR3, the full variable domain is NAGVMQNPRHLVRRRGQEARLRCSPMKGHSHVYWYRQLPEEGLKFMVYLQKENIIDESGMPKERFSAEFPKEGPSILRIQQVVRGDSAAYFCASSPPGQGEAFFGQGTRLTVV.

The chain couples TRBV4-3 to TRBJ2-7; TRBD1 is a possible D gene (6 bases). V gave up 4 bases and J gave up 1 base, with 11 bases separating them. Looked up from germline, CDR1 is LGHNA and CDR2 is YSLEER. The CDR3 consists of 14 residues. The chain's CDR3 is CASSRGTSSYEQYF. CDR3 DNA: TGCGCCAGCAGCCGAGGGACATCGTCCTACGAGCAGTACTTC.

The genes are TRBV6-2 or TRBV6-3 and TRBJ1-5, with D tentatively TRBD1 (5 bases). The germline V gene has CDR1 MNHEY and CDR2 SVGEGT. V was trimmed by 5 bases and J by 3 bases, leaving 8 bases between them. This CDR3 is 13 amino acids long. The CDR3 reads CASSKGFNQPQHF. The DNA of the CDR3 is TGTGCCAGCAGTAAGGGGTTCAATCAGCCCCAGCATTTT.

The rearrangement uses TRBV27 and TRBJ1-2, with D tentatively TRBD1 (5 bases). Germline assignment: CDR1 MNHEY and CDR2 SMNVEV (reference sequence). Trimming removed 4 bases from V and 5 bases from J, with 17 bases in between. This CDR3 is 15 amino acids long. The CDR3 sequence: CASSSYAGRGYGYTF. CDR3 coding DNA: TGTGCCAGCAGTTCCTATGCTGGGAGGGGATATGGCTACACCTTC.

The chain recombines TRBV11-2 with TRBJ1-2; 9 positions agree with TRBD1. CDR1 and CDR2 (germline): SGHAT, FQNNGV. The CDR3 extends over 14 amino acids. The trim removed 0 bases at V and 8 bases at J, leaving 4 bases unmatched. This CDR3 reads CASSLERDRVGYTF. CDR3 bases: TGTGCCAGCAGCTTAGAACGGGACAGGGTCGGCTACACCTTC.

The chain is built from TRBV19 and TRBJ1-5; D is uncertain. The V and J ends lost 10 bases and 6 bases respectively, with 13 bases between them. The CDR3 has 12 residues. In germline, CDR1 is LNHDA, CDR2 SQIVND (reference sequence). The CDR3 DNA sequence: TGTGCCATAGGCGGGGTGGCTCAGCCCCAGCATTTT. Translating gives CAIGGVAQPQHF.

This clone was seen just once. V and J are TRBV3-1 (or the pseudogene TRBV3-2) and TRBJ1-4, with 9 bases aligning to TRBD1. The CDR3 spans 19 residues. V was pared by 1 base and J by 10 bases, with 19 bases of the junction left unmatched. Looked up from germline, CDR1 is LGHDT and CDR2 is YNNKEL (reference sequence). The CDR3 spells CASSQVMLIPGQGYSKLFF. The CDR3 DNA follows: TGTGCCAGCAGCCAAGTCATGTTGATCCCGGGACAGGGATATTCAAAACTGTTTTTT.

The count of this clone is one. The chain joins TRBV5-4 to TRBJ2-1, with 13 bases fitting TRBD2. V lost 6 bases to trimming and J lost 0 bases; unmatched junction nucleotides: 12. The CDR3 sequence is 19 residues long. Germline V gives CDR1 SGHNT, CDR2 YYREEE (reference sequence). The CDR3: CASTSGGLAGALSYNEQFF. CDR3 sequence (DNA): TGTGCCAGCACCTCAGGAGGACTAGCGGGGGCCCTCTCCTACAATGAGCAGTTCTTC.

The CDR3 reads CAISERGNTEAFF. For the CDR3, the DNA is TGTGCCATCAGTGAGCGAGGGAACACTGAAGCTTTCTTT. This chain joins TRBV10-3 and TRBJ1-1; D ambiguous. Germline CDR1 reads ENHRY; CDR2 reads SYGVKD. The CDR3 is 13 amino acids. V gave up 2 bases and J gave up 1 base, with 5 bases separating them.

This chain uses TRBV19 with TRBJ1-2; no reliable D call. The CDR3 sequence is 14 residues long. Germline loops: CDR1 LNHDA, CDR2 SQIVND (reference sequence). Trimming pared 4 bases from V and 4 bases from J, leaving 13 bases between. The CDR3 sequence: CASSTLPSAYGYTF. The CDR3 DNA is TGTGCCAGTAGTACTCTACCCTCCGCCTATGGCTACACCTTC.

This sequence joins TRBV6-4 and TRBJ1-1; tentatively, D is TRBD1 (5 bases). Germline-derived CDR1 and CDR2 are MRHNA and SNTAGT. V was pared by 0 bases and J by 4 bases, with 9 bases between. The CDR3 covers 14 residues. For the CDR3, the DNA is TGTGCCAGCAGTGACTCGAACAGGCGCACTGAAGCTTTCTTT. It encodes CASSDSNRRTEAFF.

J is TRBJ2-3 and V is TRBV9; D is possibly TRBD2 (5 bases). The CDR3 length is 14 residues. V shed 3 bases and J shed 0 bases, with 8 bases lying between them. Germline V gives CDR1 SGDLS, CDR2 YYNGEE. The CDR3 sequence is CASSGRSSTDTQYF. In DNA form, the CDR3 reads TGTGCCAGCAGCGGGAGGTCTAGCACAGATACGCAGTATTTT.

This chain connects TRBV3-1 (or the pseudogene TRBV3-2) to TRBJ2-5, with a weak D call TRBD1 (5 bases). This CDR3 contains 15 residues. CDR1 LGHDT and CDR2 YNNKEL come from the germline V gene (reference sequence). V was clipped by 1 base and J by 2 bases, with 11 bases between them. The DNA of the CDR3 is TGTGCCAGCAGCCAAGGGGGCGTCTCTCAAGAGACCCAGTACTTC. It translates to CASSQGGVSQETQYF.

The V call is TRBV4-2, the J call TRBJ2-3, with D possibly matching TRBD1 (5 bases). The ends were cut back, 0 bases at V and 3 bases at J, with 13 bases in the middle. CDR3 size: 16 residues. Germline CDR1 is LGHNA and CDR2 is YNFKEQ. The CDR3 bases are TGTGCCAGCAGCCAAGATCGTAAAGGGGTAACAGATACGCAGTATTTT. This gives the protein CASSQDRKGVTDTQYF.

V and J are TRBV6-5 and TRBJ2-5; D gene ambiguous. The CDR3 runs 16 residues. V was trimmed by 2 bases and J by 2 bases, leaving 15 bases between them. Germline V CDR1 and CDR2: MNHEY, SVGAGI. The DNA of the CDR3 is TGTGCCAGCAGTTACCTACTCACACGGAGTCAAGAGACCCAGTACTTC. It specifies CASSYLLTRSQETQYF.

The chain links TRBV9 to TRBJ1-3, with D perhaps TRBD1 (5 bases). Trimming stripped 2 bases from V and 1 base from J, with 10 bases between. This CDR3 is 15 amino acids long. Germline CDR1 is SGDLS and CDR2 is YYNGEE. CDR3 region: CASSVIGASGNTIYF. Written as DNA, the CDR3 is TGTGCCAGCAGCGTTATTGGGGCTTCTGGAAACACCATATATTTT.

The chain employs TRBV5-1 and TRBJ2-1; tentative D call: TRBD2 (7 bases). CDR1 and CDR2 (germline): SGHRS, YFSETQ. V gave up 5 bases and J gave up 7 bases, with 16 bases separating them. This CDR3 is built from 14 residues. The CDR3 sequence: CASSPGGGNNEQFF. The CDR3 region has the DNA TGCGCCAGCAGTCCCGGCGGGGGCAATAATGAGCAGTTCTTC. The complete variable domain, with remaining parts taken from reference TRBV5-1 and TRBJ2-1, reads KAGVTQTPRYLIKTRGQQVTLSCSPISGHRSVSWYQQTPGQGLQFLFEYFSETQRNKGNFPGRFSGRQFSNSRSEMNVSTLELGDSALYLCASSPGGGNNEQFFGPGTRLTVL.

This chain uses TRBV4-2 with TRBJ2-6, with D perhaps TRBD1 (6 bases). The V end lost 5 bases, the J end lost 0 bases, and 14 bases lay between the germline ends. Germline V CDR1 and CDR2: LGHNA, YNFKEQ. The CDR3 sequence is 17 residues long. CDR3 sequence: CASSERGYRSGANVLTF. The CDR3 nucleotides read TGTGCCAGCAGCGAAAGGGGGTACCGCTCTGGGGCCAACGTCCTGACTTTC.

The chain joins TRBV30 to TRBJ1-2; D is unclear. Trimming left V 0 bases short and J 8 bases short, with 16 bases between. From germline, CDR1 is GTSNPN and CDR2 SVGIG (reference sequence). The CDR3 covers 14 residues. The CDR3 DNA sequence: TGTGCCTGGAGTGTGCGGCAGCCCGAGAGAGGCTACACCTTC. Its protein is CAWSVRQPERGYTF.

Here the CDR3 DNA reads TGTGCCACCAGCAGAGGGAGCGGAGCTTCCTACGAGCAGTACTTC. Its translation: CATSRGSGASYEQYF. The chain links TRBV15 to TRBJ2-7, with D possibly TRBD2 on 5 matching bases. V was trimmed by 1 base and J by 1 base, leaving 11 bases between them. Per the germline V gene, CDR1 is LNHNV and CDR2 is YYDKDF (reference sequence). The CDR3 has 15 amino acids. The variable domain in full, completed from reference TRBV15 and TRBJ2-7, reads DAMVIQNPRYQVTQFGKPVTLSCSQTLNHNVMYWYQQKSSQAPKLLFHYYDKDFNNEADTPDNFQSRRPNTSFCFLDIRSPGLGDTAMYLCATSRGSGASYEQYFGPGTRLTVT.

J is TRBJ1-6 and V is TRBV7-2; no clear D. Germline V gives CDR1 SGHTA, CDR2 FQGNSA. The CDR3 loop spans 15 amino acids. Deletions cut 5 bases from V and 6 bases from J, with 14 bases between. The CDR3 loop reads CASSPQSGVNSPLHF. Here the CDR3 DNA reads TGTGCCAGCAGCCCGCAGTCAGGTGTTAATTCACCCCTCCACTTT.

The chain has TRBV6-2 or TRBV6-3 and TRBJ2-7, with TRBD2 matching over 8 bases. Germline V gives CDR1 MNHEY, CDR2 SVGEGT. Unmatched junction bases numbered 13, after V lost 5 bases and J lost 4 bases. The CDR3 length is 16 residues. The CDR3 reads CASSTTRGGFLYEQYF. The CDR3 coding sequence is TGTGCCAGCAGTACGACCCGCGGGGGGTTTCTTTACGAGCAGTACTTC.

Here the CDR3 DNA reads TGTGCCAGCAGCTACGGGACCGGGGGAGGCTCCGGGGAGCTGTTTTTT. It translates to CASSYGTGGGSGELFF. The genes are TRBV7-3 and TRBJ2-2; maybe TRBD2 (6 bases). This CDR3 comprises 16 residues. Deletions cut 4 bases from V and 6 bases from J, with 18 bases between. The germline gives CDR1 SGHTA, CDR2 FQGTGA.

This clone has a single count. The CDR3 here is CASSLTSTGTEAFF. The CDR3 nucleotides read TGTGCCAGCAGTTTAACCTCAACGGGGACTGAAGCTTTCTTT. The gene calls are TRBV27 and TRBJ1-1; D ambiguous. Deletions cut 2 bases from V and 5 bases from J, with 12 bases between. The germline gives CDR1 MNHEY, CDR2 SMNVEV (reference sequence). This CDR3 is built from 14 residues.

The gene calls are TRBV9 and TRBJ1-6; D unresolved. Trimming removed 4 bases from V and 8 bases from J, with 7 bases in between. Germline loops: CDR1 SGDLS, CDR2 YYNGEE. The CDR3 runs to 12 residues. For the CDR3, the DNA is TGTGCCAGCAGCTCGAGGGATTCACCCCTCCACTTT. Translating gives CASSSRDSPLHF.

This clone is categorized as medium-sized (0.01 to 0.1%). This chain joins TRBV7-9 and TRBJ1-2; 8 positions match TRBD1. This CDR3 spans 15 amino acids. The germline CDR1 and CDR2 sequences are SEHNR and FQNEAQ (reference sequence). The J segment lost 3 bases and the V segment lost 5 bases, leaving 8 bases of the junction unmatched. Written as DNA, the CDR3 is TGTGCCAGCAGCCCGTGGACAGGGAGCGACTATGGCTACACCTTC. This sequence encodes CASSPWTGSDYGYTF. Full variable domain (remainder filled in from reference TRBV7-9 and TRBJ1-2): DTGVSQNPRHKITKRGQNVTFRCDPISEHNRLYWYRQTLGQGPEFLTYFQNEAQLEKSRLLSDRFSAERPKGSFSTLEIQRTEQGDSAMYLCASSPWTGSDYGYTFGSGTRLTVV.

The CDR3 DNA follows: TGTGCCAGTAGTATTCCAGGGGGCGCGGGTGGCAACTATGGCTACACCTTC. Its protein is CASSIPGGAGGNYGYTF. The chain couples TRBV19 to TRBJ1-2; the match to TRBD1 covers 8 bases. Germline V gives CDR1 LNHDA, CDR2 SQIVND (reference sequence). The junction had 11 bases not matched to a gene; V was cut back by 3 bases and J by 2 bases. The CDR3 sequence is 17 residues long.